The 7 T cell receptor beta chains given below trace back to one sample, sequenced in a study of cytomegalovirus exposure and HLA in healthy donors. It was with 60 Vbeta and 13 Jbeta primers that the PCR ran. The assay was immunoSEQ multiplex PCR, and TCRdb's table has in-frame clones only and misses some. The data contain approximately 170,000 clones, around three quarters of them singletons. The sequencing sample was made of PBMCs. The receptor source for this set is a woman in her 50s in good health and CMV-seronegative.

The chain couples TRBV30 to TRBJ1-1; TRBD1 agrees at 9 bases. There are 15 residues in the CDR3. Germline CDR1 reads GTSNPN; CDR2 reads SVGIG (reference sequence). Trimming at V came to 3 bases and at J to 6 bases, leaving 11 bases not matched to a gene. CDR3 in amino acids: CAWRSTDRGVAEAFF. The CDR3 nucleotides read TGTGCCTGGAGATCCACTGACAGGGGGGTGGCTGAAGCTTTCTTT.

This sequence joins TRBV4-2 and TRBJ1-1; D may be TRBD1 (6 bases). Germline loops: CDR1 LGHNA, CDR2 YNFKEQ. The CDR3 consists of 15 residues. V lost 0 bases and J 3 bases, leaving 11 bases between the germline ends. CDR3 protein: CASSQDRGGDTEAFF. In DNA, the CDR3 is TGTGCCAGCAGCCAAGATAGAGGGGGGGACACTGAAGCTTTCTTT.

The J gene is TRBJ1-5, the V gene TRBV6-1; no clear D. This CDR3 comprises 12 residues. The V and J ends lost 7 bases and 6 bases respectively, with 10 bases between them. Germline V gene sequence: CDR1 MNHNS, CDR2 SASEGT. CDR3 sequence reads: CASMRESQPQHF. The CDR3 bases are TGTGCCAGCATGAGGGAGAGTCAGCCCCAGCATTTT.

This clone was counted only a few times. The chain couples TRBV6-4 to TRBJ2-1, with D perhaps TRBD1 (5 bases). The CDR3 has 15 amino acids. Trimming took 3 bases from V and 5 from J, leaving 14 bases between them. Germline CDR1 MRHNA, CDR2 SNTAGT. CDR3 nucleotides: TGTGCCAGCAGTGAGGGGCAGGGTGGCCACAATGAGCAGTTCTTC. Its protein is CASSEGQGGHNEQFF.

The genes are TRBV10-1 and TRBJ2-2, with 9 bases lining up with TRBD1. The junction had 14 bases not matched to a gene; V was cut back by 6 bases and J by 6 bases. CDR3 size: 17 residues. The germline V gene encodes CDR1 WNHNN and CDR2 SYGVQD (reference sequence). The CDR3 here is CASRGTGYECWAGELFF. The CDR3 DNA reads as TGCGCCAGCAGGGGGACAGGGTATGAATGCTGGGCCGGGGAGCTGTTTTTT.

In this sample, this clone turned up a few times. The DNA of the CDR3 is TGTGCCAGCAGCTCCGGGACAGGCCGTAGGGGAACTGAAGCTTTCTTT. It codes for CASSSGTGRRGTEAFF. V and J are TRBV7-2 and TRBJ1-1; 8 nucleotides agree with TRBD1. J lost 5 bases, V lost 4 bases, and 12 bases had no gene match. Germline CDR1 and CDR2: SGHTA and FQGNSA. This CDR3 has 16 amino acids.

This CDR3 reads CASSLGGQGIYEQYF. DNA of the CDR3: TGTGCCAGCAGCTTAGGCGGACAGGGGATCTACGAGCAGTACTTC. The chain carries TRBV7-2 and TRBJ2-7; 9 bases fit TRBD1. The CDR3 has 15 residues. Germline values: CDR1 SGHTA, CDR2 FQGNSA. The ends lost 1 base at V and 3 bases at J; junction bases unmatched: 4.